Listed below are T cell receptor beta chains from one sample, sequenced in a study of CD8+ T cells in alopecia areata. TCRdb keeps only in-frame clones here, not all; method: immunoSEQ multiplex PCR. The table includes roughly 150,000 clones, 45% to 60% detected once. Sequencing used CD4+ T cells sorted from blood. These receptors were taken from a human donor in good health. CDR3s include the opening cysteine and the closing phenylalanine or tryptophan. The D gene is left open where the match is weak. Clone size appears in some rows only: once, few, many, or a class for an expanded clone.

len	abundance	v_gene	d_gene	j_gene	CDR3nt	CDR3aa
15	-	TRBV5-1	TRBD1	TRBJ1-5	TGTGCCAGCAGCTCGGACAGGGAGGGCAATCAGCCCCAGCATTTT	CASSSDREGNQPQHF
15	-	TRBV5-6	-	TRBJ1-5	TGTGCCAGCAGCCGGAACGGGGGGATCAATCAGCCCCAGCATTTT	CASSRNGGINQPQHF
13	-	TRBV30	TRBD1	TRBJ2-3	TGTGCCTCTTCCCCAGGGGGCCCGGATACGCAGTATTTT	CASSPGGPDTQYF
14	-	TRBV2	-	TRBJ2-1	TGTGCCAGCAGTGACCCTTTGATGGGACTTGAGCAGTTCTTC	CASSDPLMGLEQFF
13	-	TRBV27	-	TRBJ1-1	TGTGCCAGCAGTTCCGTCAGGGGCACTGAAGCTTTCTTT	CASSSVRGTEAFF
14	few	TRBV4-1	-	TRBJ1-4	TGCGCCAGCAGGCGGACAGCAAATAATGAAAAACTGTTTTTT	CASRRTANNEKLFF
14	-	TRBV6-4	-	TRBJ2-5	TGTGCCAGCAGTGACGGCAAATCTCCGGAGACCCAGTACTTC	CASSDGKSPETQYF
16	-	TRBV9	TRBD2	TRBJ2-3	TGTGCCAGCAGCACCGCTGGCGGGAGGGGATCAGATACGCAGTATTTT	CASSTAGGRGSDTQYF
14	-	TRBV5-1	TRBD1	TRBJ1-1	TGCGCCAGCACCCTAGGGGGCGCGGGCACTGAAGCTTTCTTT	CASTLGGAGTEAFF
12	few	TRBV28	-	TRBJ2-7	TGTGCCAGCACCCCGGAGAGGGGTGAGCAGTACTTC	CASTPERGEQYF
13	once	TRBV15	-	TRBJ1-2	TGTGCCACCAGCCAGAAGGCAGGGTTTGGCTACACCTTC	CATSQKAGFGYTF
12	-	TRBV7-8	TRBD2	TRBJ2-1	TGTGCCAGCAGCTACATTCCGGGAGGGCTGTTCTTC	CASSYIPGGLFF
14	-	TRBV29-1	TRBD1	TRBJ1-5	TGCAGCGTCCGAGAGGGGGCGGGAAATCAGCCCCAGCATTTT	CSVREGAGNQPQHF
14	few	TRBV2	TRBD2	TRBJ2-7	TGTGCCAGCAACAAGCGGGGGAGCTCCTACGAGCAGTACTTC	CASNKRGSSYEQYF
12	many	TRBV14	-	TRBJ2-5	TGTGCCAGCAGCCTTTACCAAGAGACCCAGTACTTC	CASSLYQETQYF
14	few	TRBV28	-	TRBJ2-7	TGTGCCAGCAGTTTTCGGCTTACCCCCTACGAGCAGTACTTC	CASSFRLTPYEQYF
14	few	TRBV7-6	-	TRBJ2-5	TGTGCCAGCAGCTTCCGAGGGTTGCACGAGACCCAGTACTTC	CASSFRGLHETQYF
14	-	TRBV30	-	TRBJ1-4	TGTGCCTGGAGTCGATCTTCAACTAATGAAAAACTGTTTTTT	CAWSRSSTNEKLFF
12	-	TRBV4-2	-	TRBJ2-1	TGTGCCAGCAGCCAAAAGTTCAATGAGCAGTTCTTC	CASSQKFNEQFF